This T cell receptor beta chain appears in the sequencing data of a study of tumor-infiltrating lymphocytes in primary liver carcinoma. The CDR3 is 20 residues long. V trimming: 0 bases; J trimming: 2 bases; junction bases outside the gene matches: 15. Looked up from germline, CDR1 is SGHNT and CDR2 is YYREEE (reference sequence). Co-extraction yielded RNA and DNA from around 20-30 mg of unsorted bulk tissue. cDNA specific to TCR beta was made from approximately 0.55 ug of total RNA, with a constant-region primer employed for priming. Investigators got TCR beta libraries out of three nested multiplex PCR rounds, done with slightly modified ARM-PCR. Use of TRBV1-TRBV30 forward primers with a C-beta reverse primer characterized the first two PCR rounds, which lasted about 9 cycles each. TCRdb reprocessed the multiplex PCR reads via MiXCR and lists one record per CDR3 protein. The table has 35,000 to 40,000 distinct CDR3 sequences, roughly 80% seen once; the top ten hold approximately 40%.

For this clonotype: The target antigen is unknown.

Study-wide results and caveats: Compared with blood, tumor repertoires held significantly more in their top 250 clones.

This receptor was taken from a man aged 40-49 years with primary liver carcinoma and hepatitis B virus infection. The rearrangement joins TRBV5-4 to TRBJ2-3; 10 bases map to TRBD2. Sequences were obtained from tumor-adjacent normal liver tissue. The CDR3 DNA sequence: TGTGCCAGCAGCTTGGGGGGAGCGGGAGGGCACGTATTCCACACAGATACGCAGTATTTT. Translation: CASSLGGAGGHVFHTDTQYF.